The T cell receptor beta chain described here comes from a study of blood T cells in healthy people across ages. Study-wide results and limits: Age showed a roughly linear inverse relationship with TCR beta diversity per million T cells. With unsorted PBMCs, a conclusive comparison of naive versus antigen-experienced cells was not possible.

A sample-barcoded 5' primer and a J-beta primer mix were used in a second PCR of roughly 7 to 11 cycles. Samples each returned at least 3 million CDR3-containing paired-end reads. TCRdb re-analysed the 5' RACE reads in MiXCR, keeping a single row per CDR3 protein. The table lists some 1.4 million distinct CDR3 sequences, roughly 45% of them singletons. This clonotype showed up just a few times. Its specificity is not known. One end of the junction does not line up with germline, which may come from a read error. Healthy Russian Caucasian donors spanned ages roughly 6 to 100 years. The CDR3 consists of 12 residues. Germline lookup yields CDR1 MNHEY and CDR2 SMNVEV (reference sequence).

This TCR was recovered from a woman between 18 and 30 years old in good health. Source material: blood. This sequence joins TRBV27 and TRBJ2-1; no clear D. CDR3 nucleotides: TGTGCCAGCAGTTTCTCCAACAATGAGCAGTTCTTC. Its translation is CASSFSNNEQFF.